The rows below give T cell receptor beta chains drawn from one sample of a study of T cell responses to AZD1222 COVID-19 vaccine. Generated by immunoSEQ multiplex PCR, the TCRdb table keeps only in-frame clones and is missing some. Of 150,000 or so clones listed, 90% to 95% are singletons. Sequencing used peripheral blood, obtained on day 0 of AZD1222 vaccination. The source is an adult in good health. The CDR3 runs from the conserved cysteine through the conserved F or W. The D gene is left open where the match is weak. Some rows mark clone size as missing; the rest say once, few, many or name a class of expanded clone.

DNA,CDR3,size,J,V,D
TGTGCCAGCGGACCCCTTGGCAATGAGCAGTTCTTC,CASGPLGNEQFF,NA,TRBJ2-1,TRBV28,NA
TGCGCCAGCAGCTTGGATGGCTTGAACACCGGGGAGCTGTTTTTT,CASSLDGLNTGELFF,NA,TRBJ2-2,TRBV5-1,NA
TGTGCCCGCCCGTTAGAAGGCGGCCTTTCCACTCGGGGACTTTTT,CARPLEGGLSTRGLF,few,TRBJ1-4,TRBV11-3,NA
TGCGCCAGCAGCCCCTCAGGGGGAGGGACTGAAGCTTTCTTT,CASSPSGGGTEAFF,NA,TRBJ1-1,TRBV5-1,TRBD1
TGTGCCATAAGGGACAGAACTAGCACAGATACGCAGTATTTT,CAIRDRTSTDTQYF,NA,TRBJ2-3,TRBV2,TRBD1
TGTGCCACCAGCAGAGTACCAAAGGCGGATTCACCCCTCCACTTT,CATSRVPKADSPLHF,NA,TRBJ1-6,TRBV15,NA
TGTGCCGGATCAGGGAGTAAGAACACTGAAGCTTTCTTT,CAGSGSKNTEAFF,NA,TRBJ1-1,TRBV15,NA
TGTGCCAGCAGCCGGGACACCTATGGCTACACCTTC,CASSRDTYGYTF,NA,TRBJ1-2,TRBV3-1/TRBV3-2,NA
TGTGCCAGCAGCCCCAGCGGAGGGGTCGGTCAGCCCCAGCATTTT,CASSPSGGVGQPQHF,NA,TRBJ1-5,TRBV3-1/TRBV3-2,NA
TGTGCCAGCAGTTCCTACCCCTTCGGGGGGGGGAGCAATCAGCCCCAGCATTTT,CASSSYPFGGGSNQPQHF,NA,TRBJ1-5,TRBV28,NA
TGTGCCACCAGCAGACGGGACGGCGTAGGTCAGCCCCAGCATTTT,CATSRRDGVGQPQHF,NA,TRBJ1-5,TRBV15,NA
TGTGCCAGTAGTTTAGGACAGGACTACAATGAGCAGTTCTTC,CASSLGQDYNEQFF,NA,TRBJ2-1,TRBV19,TRBD1
TGTGCCAGCACTCGCAGGTTTGGCTCCAATGAGCAGTTCTTC,CASTRRFGSNEQFF,NA,TRBJ2-1,TRBV28,NA
TGTGCCAGCAGCTACGGCACGGGCACTGAAGCTTTCTTT,CASSYGTGTEAFF,NA,TRBJ1-1,TRBV7-9,NA
TGTGCCAGCAGCCTACAGAACTCTGGAAACACCATATATTTT,CASSLQNSGNTIYF,NA,TRBJ1-3,TRBV27,NA
TGTGCTAGTGGTTTGGTACTGGAAACTTACGACTCGACAGGGCGCAATCAGCCCCAGCATTTT,CASGLVLETYDSTGRNQPQHF,few,TRBJ1-5,TRBV12-5,TRBD1
TGCGCCAGCAGCCAAGAAGGAACAGCGCGAGAGCAGTACTTC,CASSQEGTAREQYF,once,TRBJ2-7,TRBV4-1,NA
TGTGCCTGCCACCCTACGGATGGGTATGAGCAGTTCTTC,CACHPTDGYEQFF,NA,TRBJ2-1,TRBV19,NA
TGTGCCAGTAGTCTTCTAGGACTAGTTATTGAGCAGTTCTTC,CASSLLGLVIEQFF,NA,TRBJ2-1,TRBV19,TRBD2
TGTGCCAGCAGCTTAGGAGGGGGGCGGGTGAACACTGAAGCTTTCTTT,CASSLGGGRVNTEAFF,once,TRBJ1-1,TRBV7-2,NA
TGTGCCAGTAAGGGGGGCGGGCCAAATCAGCCCCAGCATTTT,CASKGGGPNQPQHF,NA,TRBJ1-5,TRBV19,NA
TGTGCCAGCGCCCCCCTTGTACAGGGCTCCGGGGAGCTGTTTTTT,CASAPLVQGSGELFF,NA,TRBJ2-2,TRBV6-6,NA
TGTGCCAGTTCAACCAGGACAGGGGTGACCTACGAGCAGTACTTC,CASSTRTGVTYEQYF,NA,TRBJ2-7,TRBV19,TRBD1
TGTGCCAGCTCACCATTGGACTCTGGAAACACCATATATTTT,CASSPLDSGNTIYF,NA,TRBJ1-3,TRBV18,NA
TGTGCCAGCAGCTTGGGGCAGGCAAGCGGCGGGGAGCTGTTTTTT,CASSLGQASGGELFF,NA,TRBJ2-2,TRBV5-5,NA
TGTGCCAGCAGTGGACTTTCAAAAGAGACCCAGTACTTC,CASSGLSKETQYF,NA,TRBJ2-5,TRBV2,NA
TGTGCCAGCAGTTTTGGGGTGCAGGCCGGCAATTCACCCCTCCACTTT,CASSFGVQAGNSPLHF,once,TRBJ1-6,TRBV27,NA
TGTGCCAGCAGCTTAGCGCTAGGATCGCACACCGGGGAGCTGTTTTTT,CASSLALGSHTGELFF,once,TRBJ2-2,TRBV7-6,NA
TGTGCCAGCAGCTTCCCAGGGACAGATACGCAGTATTTT,CASSFPGTDTQYF,NA,TRBJ2-3,TRBV11-3,NA
TGTGCCAGCCGACAGGGAGAATCACCCGGGGAGCTGTTTTTT,CASRQGESPGELFF,NA,TRBJ2-2,TRBV7-9,TRBD1
TGTGCCAGCAGCTTGGGGACAGACCTATATGGCTACACCTTC,CASSLGTDLYGYTF,once,TRBJ1-2,TRBV5-6,NA
TGTGCCAGCAGCCGACGAGGAGGGAGGGAGGGGATAGATACGCAGTATTTT,CASSRRGGREGIDTQYF,NA,TRBJ2-3,TRBV7-9,TRBD2
TGTGCCAGCAGCGTAGGGCAGGGGGCCCTAGGAGATTCACCCCTCCACTTT,CASSVGQGALGDSPLHF,NA,TRBJ1-6,TRBV9,TRBD1
TGTGCCAGCAGTTACTTCCCGACAGGGGGTAACAATGAGCAGTTCTTC,CASSYFPTGGNNEQFF,NA,TRBJ2-1,TRBV6-2/TRBV6-3,TRBD1
TGCGCCAGCAGCCAAGGCACAAAACCTTCCCCTGAAGCTTTCTTT,CASSQGTKPSPEAFF,NA,TRBJ1-1,TRBV4-3,NA
TGTGCCAGCAGTGAGACACGCCGTTTAGGGGGCTACACCTTC,CASSETRRLGGYTF,NA,TRBJ1-2,TRBV6-1,NA
TGTGCCAGCAGCTTAGCGCAGCGGGGAAAGCAGCCCCAGCATTTT,CASSLAQRGKQPQHF,once,TRBJ1-5,TRBV7-8,NA